Each of the 17 T cell receptor beta chains below was sequenced from the same sample in a study of shared clonotypes between healthy human individuals. Profiled with immunoSEQ multiplex PCR; TCRdb holds only in-frame clones, not every one. The repertoire consists of about 680,000 clones, with over 65% occurring once and the leading ten covering roughly 1.7%. The sequencing input was memory CD4+ T cells sorted from blood. Subset specified: CD45RA-negative fraction. These receptors all stem from a woman aged 25 to 39 in good health.

A remark on this clone: This could be a read error, since a much larger clone is one nucleotide away. Other DNA sequences of this sample code for an identical CDR3. The chain carries TRBV7-9 and TRBJ2-7, with no clear D. The germline V gene has CDR1 SEHNR and CDR2 FQNEAQ (reference sequence). Trimming cost V 1 base and J 1 base, with 2 bases left between them. CDR3 length: 12 residues. The CDR3 DNA sequence: TGTGCCAGCAGCTTAGGGTCCTACGAGCAGTACTTC. It translates to CASSLGSYEQYF.

V gene TRBV11-2 combines with J gene TRBJ2-7; D remains unclear. Trimming removed 3 bases from V and 2 bases from J, with 14 bases in between. CDR3 length: 15 amino acids. Germline CDR1 is SGHAT and CDR2 is FQNNGV. CDR3 loop: CASSLLTGLTYEQYF. The CDR3 DNA reads as TGTGCCAGCAGCTTGCTTACGGGCCTTACCTACGAGCAGTACTTC.

The chain employs TRBV27 and TRBJ2-1; 12 nucleotides line up with TRBD2. The CDR3 totals 17 residues. J lost 9 bases, V lost 2 bases, and 11 bases had no gene match. Per germline, CDR1 MNHEY and CDR2 SMNVEV (reference sequence). CDR3 sequence: CASSLDSSGRAEGEQFF. CDR3 DNA: TGTGCCAGCAGTTTAGATTCTAGCGGGAGGGCGGAAGGTGAGCAGTTCTTC.

This clone was seen once. V usage is TRBV5-3 and J usage is TRBJ1-5, with no clear D. TRBV5-3 is classed as an ORF, of uncertain function. The CDR3 sequence is 11 residues long. V lost 4 bases and J 9 bases, leaving 8 bases between the germline ends. The CDR3 reads CARSLHGPQHF. The CDR3, as DNA: TGTGCCAGAAGCCTTCACGGGCCCCAGCATTTT.

The chain joins TRBV28 to TRBJ2-1; 11 bases are shared with TRBD1. CDR1 is MDHEN and CDR2 is SYDVKM in the germline V gene. The CDR3 totals 16 residues. With 4 bases clipped from V and 5 bases from J, the junction kept 7 bases outside the gene matches. For the CDR3, the DNA is TGTGCCAGCAGTTCTTCCGGGACAGGGGGAAACAATGAGCAGTTCTTC. Protein: CASSSSGTGGNNEQFF.

A note on this clone: This may come from a read error, since a much larger clone is one base off. The gene calls are TRBV4-1 and TRBJ2-5; perhaps D is TRBD1 or TRBD2 (6 bases each). From germline, CDR1 is MGHRA and CDR2 YSYEKL. CDR3 length equals 17 residues. Deletions cut 6 bases from V and 5 bases from J, with 25 bases between. CDR3 amino acids: CASRPAPGGGRRETQYF. The CDR3 bases are TGCGCCAGCAGACCCGCTCCCGGAGGGGGGCGCCGTGAGACCCAGTACTTC.

This clone occurred a few times. The CDR3 nucleotides read TGTGCCAGTACCCCCACGGGGACCGTGAAAGCTTTCTTT. Encoded protein: CASTPTGTVKAFF. This chain joins TRBV19 and TRBJ1-1, with a tentative D call TRBD1 (5 bases). V lost 7 bases, J lost 9 bases, and 18 bases lay in between. This CDR3 spans 13 amino acids. Germline CDR1 LNHDA, CDR2 SQIVND (reference sequence).

V is TRBV9 and J is TRBJ1-6; D call uncertain. Trimming left V 2 bases short and J 5 bases short, with 8 bases between. The length of the CDR3 is 14 residues. The V gene's germline CDR1 is SGDLS and CDR2 YYNGEE. The CDR3 sequence is CASSVRVDNSPLHF. The CDR3 DNA follows: TGTGCCAGCAGCGTGAGGGTCGATAATTCACCCCTCCACTTT.

This rearrangement joins TRBV5-6 to TRBJ2-5; 9 bases are shared with TRBD1. The CDR3 length is 15 residues. Germline V gives CDR1 SGHDT, CDR2 YYEEEE. V dropped 0 bases and J dropped 1; count of bases not matched to a gene: 1. Written as DNA, the CDR3 is TGTGCCAGCAGCTTGGGACAGGGGGGCCAAGAGACCCAGTACTTC. Amino acids: CASSLGQGGQETQYF.

CDR3 bases: TGTGCCAGCAGCGGACACGGACCGTCGAACACTGAAGCTTTCTTT. This gives the protein CASSGHGPSNTEAFF. V and J are TRBV21-1 and TRBJ1-1; TRBD1 is the table's D call and was not checked against the DNA. TRBV21-1 is listed as a pseudogene. The CDR3 is 15 residues long.

In its sample, this clone was seen once. The chain has TRBV29-1 and TRBJ2-7, with D possibly matching TRBD1 (5 bases). CDR3 length equals 11 residues. Germline V lookup: CDR1 SQVTM, CDR2 ANQGSEA. The V end lost 5 bases, the J end lost 6 bases, and 11 bases lay between the germline ends. The CDR3 nucleotides read TGCAGCGTTCAAAGGGGTTCCGAGCAGTACTTC. Its protein product is CSVQRGSEQYF.

The chain is built from TRBV25-1 and TRBJ1-2, with D perhaps TRBD1 (5 bases). V was cut by 4 bases and J by 0 bases, with 12 bases left in between. Germline CDR1 reads MGHDK; CDR2 reads SYGVNS. This CDR3 has 15 amino acids. As DNA, the CDR3 is TGTGCCAGCAGTGTAAGGGACGGTGCTAACTATGGCTACACCTTC. It is translated as CASSVRDGANYGYTF.

The rearrangement joins TRBV28 to TRBJ1-2; possible D gene TRBD1, 5 bases. Trimming took 6 bases from V and 4 from J, leaving 15 bases between them. CDR1 MDHEN and CDR2 SYDVKM come from the germline V gene. CDR3 length: 14 amino acids. The CDR3 DNA reads TGTGCCAGCAGCCTTGACAGAGGTACCTATGGCTACACCTTC. Its protein product is CASSLDRGTYGYTF.

The chain recombines TRBV7-9 with TRBJ1-2; a weak D match, TRBD1 (5 bases). V was clipped by 3 bases and J by 7 bases, with 9 bases between them. Per the germline V gene, CDR1 is SEHNR and CDR2 is FQNEAQ (reference sequence). The CDR3 totals 12 residues. The CDR3: CASSLSRAGYTF. The CDR3 DNA sequence: TGTGCCAGCAGCTTGTCCAGGGCTGGCTACACCTTC.

The chain joins TRBV29-1 to TRBJ2-5; tentative D call: TRBD2 (5 bases). Trimming shortened V by 7 bases and J by 2 bases, and 11 bases separated the two germline ends. Germline loops: CDR1 SQVTM, CDR2 ANQGSEA. The CDR3 spans 12 residues. The CDR3, as DNA: TGCAGCGGACGACTATTTCAAGAGACCCAGTACTTC. It specifies CSGRLFQETQYF.

V is TRBV19 and J is TRBJ2-3, with D maybe TRBD2 (5 bases). Germline CDR1 LNHDA, CDR2 SQIVND (reference sequence). Trimming removed 7 bases from V and 0 bases from J, with 11 bases in between. The CDR3 is 14 residues long. CDR3 protein: CASTVSASTDTQYF. Written as DNA, the CDR3 is TGTGCCAGTACCGTTAGCGCGAGCACAGATACGCAGTATTTT. Full variable domain (remainder filled in from reference TRBV19 and TRBJ2-3): DGGITQSPKYLFRKEGQNVTLSCEQNLNHDAMYWYRQDPGQGLRLIYYSQIVNDFQKGDIAEGYSVSREKKESFPLTVTSAQKNPTAFYLCASTVSASTDTQYFGPGTRLTVL.

Comment on this clone: Other DNA sequences from this sample encode an identical CDR3 as well. The chain has TRBV2 and TRBJ2-7; D is uncertain. Deletions cut 8 bases from V and 1 base from J, with 9 bases between. CDR3 length equals 12 residues. Germline CDR1 and CDR2: SNHLY and FYNNEI. The DNA of the CDR3 is TGTGCCAGCGGCGCCTTATCCTACGAGCAGTACTTC. It codes for CASGALSYEQYF.